A selection of T cell receptor beta chains follows, all from one sample in a study of somatic mutations in cytotoxic T cells in rheumatoid arthritis. Here immunoSEQ multiplex PCR was the method, and the copy in TCRdb shows in-frame clones only, minus some. The repertoire consists of roughly 20,000 clones, with 65% to 70% occurring once and the leading ten covering 18%. Sequencing was performed on CD8+ T cells sorted from blood. Receptors were obtained from an adult with rheumatoid arthritis. The CDR3 runs from the conserved cysteine through the conserved F or W. The D gene is left open where the match is weak. The size field is filled for only some rows; it gives once, few, many or a size class.

size: few
J: TRBJ2-6
D: .
V: TRBV19
length: 15
DNA: TGTGCCAGTAGTATTGACAATTCTGGGGCCAACGTCCTGACTTTC
CDR3: CASSIDNSGANVLTF

size: .
J: TRBJ2-1
D: TRBD2
V: TRBV7-2
length: 16
DNA: TGTGCCAGCAGCTTAGTGGCGGGGGGGCCTTACAATGAGCAGTTCTTC
CDR3: CASSLVAGGPYNEQFF

size: few
J: TRBJ1-2
D: TRBD1
V: TRBV19
length: 14
DNA: TGTGCCAGTAGTATAGTTCAGGGGGTGGATGGCTACACCTTC
CDR3: CASSIVQGVDGYTF

size: few
J: TRBJ1-1
D: .
V: TRBV6-5
length: 13
DNA: TGTGCCAGCAGTTACTCCCCCTTCTCTGAAGCTTTCTTT
CDR3: CASSYSPFSEAFF

size: .
J: TRBJ2-3
D: .
V: TRBV9
length: 14
DNA: TGTGCCAGCAGCGTAGAAGGCCCCACAGATACGCAGTATTTT
CDR3: CASSVEGPTDTQYF

size: .
J: TRBJ2-7
D: .
V: TRBV7-2
length: 11
DNA: TGTGCCAGCAGCTTAACGTACGAGCAGTACTTC
CDR3: CASSLTYEQYF

size: .
J: TRBJ2-7
D: .
V: TRBV9
length: 14
DNA: TGTGCCAGCAGCCTCAGGGACTGGAGCTACGAGCAGTACTTC
CDR3: CASSLRDWSYEQYF

size: .
J: TRBJ2-3
D: TRBD1
V: TRBV6-1
length: 14
DNA: TGTGCCAGCACAGGGGGCGCCGGGACAGATACGCAGTATTTT
CDR3: CASTGGAGTDTQYF

size: .
J: TRBJ1-2
D: .
V: TRBV29-1
length: 16
DNA: TGCAGCGTTGTGGGTATCCGGGACTCAAGTGCTTTAGGCTACACCTTC
CDR3: CSVVGIRDSSALGYTF

size: .
J: TRBJ2-7
D: .
V: TRBV6-5
length: 15
DNA: TGTGCCAGCAGTTACTCGACCAGCGCGTCCTACGAGCAGTACTTC
CDR3: CASSYSTSASYEQYF

size: .
J: TRBJ2-7
D: .
V: TRBV29-1
length: 11
DNA: TGCAGCGTTGAATCGGGGAACGAGCAGTACTTC
CDR3: CSVESGNEQYF

size: .
J: TRBJ1-6
D: .
V: TRBV6-6
length: 15
DNA: TGTGCCAGCAACGAGGGAGATCCCTATAATTCACCCCTCCACTTT
CDR3: CASNEGDPYNSPLHF

size: medium-sized
J: TRBJ2-5
D: .
V: TRBV19
length: 11
DNA: TGTGCCAGTAGTTCCGGGGGAGCCCAGTACTTC
CDR3: CASSSGGAQYF

size: .
J: TRBJ1-2
D: .
V: TRBV5-4
length: 15
DNA: TGTGCCAGCAGCTCATACACGACACCGCTCAATGGCTACACCTTC
CDR3: CASSSYTTPLNGYTF

size: .
J: TRBJ2-7
D: TRBD1
V: TRBV29-1
length: 12
DNA: TGCAGCGTTGGACAGGGAAATTACGAGCAGTACTTC
CDR3: CSVGQGNYEQYF

size: .
J: TRBJ1-2
D: .
V: TRBV27
length: 16
DNA: TGTGCCAGCAGTTTATATATGGGGGGTCCCTCCTATGGCTACACCTTC
CDR3: CASSLYMGGPSYGYTF

size: .
J: TRBJ2-7
D: TRBD2
V: TRBV10-2
length: 14
DNA: TGCGCCAGCAGTGAGGTCGGGGGGGCCTACGAGCAGTACTTC
CDR3: CASSEVGGAYEQYF

size: .
J: TRBJ2-3
D: .
V: TRBV18
length: 15
DNA: TGTGCCAGCTCACCAGCACCCGGGGGCACAGATACGCAGTATTTT
CDR3: CASSPAPGGTDTQYF

size: .
J: TRBJ1-2
D: TRBD1
V: TRBV7-3
length: 14
DNA: TGTGCCAGCAGCCCCGCCGGGACAGGGGATGGCTACACCTTC
CDR3: CASSPAGTGDGYTF

size: .
J: TRBJ2-3
D: .
V: TRBV30
length: 17
DNA: TGTGCCTGGAGTCTCCACACAACGGGGGAATTTCAGGATACGCAGTATTTT
CDR3: CAWSLHTTGEFQDTQYF

size: .
J: TRBJ2-3
D: TRBD2
V: TRBV10-3
length: 15
DNA: TGTGCCATCAGTGATATGGGGGGGACCACAGATACGCAGTATTTT
CDR3: CAISDMGGTTDTQYF

size: medium-sized
J: TRBJ1-4
D: TRBD1
V: TRBV9
length: 17
DNA: TGTGCCAGCAGCACGACAGGGGAGGGAGCAACTAATGAAAAACTGTTTTTT
CDR3: CASSTTGEGATNEKLFF